This paragraph covers one T cell receptor beta chain sequence. What it recognizes is unknown. Individuals with ophthalmopathy presented a Clinical Activity Score of at least 3, a NOSPECS grade of at least 4 and a duration under 3 months. The data stem from a study of T cells in Graves' hyperthyroidism and ophthalmopathy. Study details: Prior to any treatment, at the point of initial diagnosis, peripheral blood was collected.

V was shortened by 0 bases and J by 7 bases, with 8 bases between the two germline ends. The CDR3 is 13 residues long. CDR1 ENHRY and CDR2 SYGVKD come from the germline V gene. The investigators amplified TCR beta CDR3 regions from RNA transcripts. The HTBI primer set served for first-round RT-PCR of the TCR CDR3. TCRdb re-analysed the multiplex PCR reads in MiXCR, keeping a single row per CDR3 protein. The data show hundreds of thousands of distinct CDR3 sequences, over 12% seen once. Study results and caveats: Progression to ophthalmopathy was predicted a median of approximately seven months early.

Source material: blood. V gene TRBV10-3 combines with J gene TRBJ2-3; tentatively, D is TRBD2 (6 bases). The source of this sequence is a man between 18 and 29 years old with Graves' ophthalmopathy. The CDR3: CAISESRTNTQYF. The CDR3 DNA reads TGTGCCATCAGTGAGTCGAGGACTAATACGCAGTATTTT.